These 19 T cell receptor beta chains share one sample of origin, sequenced in a study of blood T cell repertoires in COVID-19. The data were produced by immunoSEQ multiplex PCR, yet TCRdb's version contains in-frame clones alone and is incomplete. The top ten hold 9% of the sample, which has roughly 80,000 clones, around 81% seen once. The sample taken for sequencing was peripheral blood. Receptor source: a human donor in a cohort sampled during active COVID-19.

The chain joins TRBV19 to TRBJ2-4, with a weak D call TRBD1 (6 bases). CDR3 size: 11 residues. Deletions cut 6 bases from V and 9 bases from J, with 9 bases between. CDR1 LNHDA and CDR2 SQIVND come from the germline V gene (reference sequence). CDR3 protein: CASRGGIIQYF. As DNA, the CDR3 is TGTGCCAGTAGAGGGGGAATCATTCAGTACTTC.

V gene TRBV4-2 combines with J gene TRBJ2-5; tentatively, D is TRBD1 (5 bases). V lost 2 bases and J 2 bases, leaving 15 bases between the germline ends. From germline, CDR1 is LGHNA and CDR2 YNFKEQ. This CDR3 is built from 16 residues. DNA of the CDR3: TGTGCCAGCAGCCAATCATGGGGCCAGGCTCAAGAGACCCAGTACTTC. It specifies CASSQSWGQAQETQYF.

The V gene is TRBV19, the J gene TRBJ2-7, with TRBD1 matching 7 bases. Looked up from germline, CDR1 is LNHDA and CDR2 is SQIVND (reference sequence). V was pared by 4 bases and J by 1 base, with 10 bases of the junction left unmatched. The CDR3 is 16 residues long. The CDR3: CASSTNRLTGSYEQYF. The CDR3 coding sequence is TGTGCCAGTAGTACAAATCGACTGACAGGGTCCTACGAGCAGTACTTC.

The rearrangement joins TRBV3-1 (or the pseudogene TRBV3-2) to TRBJ2-1, with D perhaps TRBD2 (6 bases). Trimming left V 2 bases short and J 6 bases short, with 11 bases between. This CDR3 has 14 residues. Per germline, CDR1 LGHDT and CDR2 YNNKEL (reference sequence). The CDR3 coding sequence is TGTGCCAGCAGCCAACGGGGGAATCGCAATGAGCAGTTCTTC. It translates to CASSQRGNRNEQFF.

The genes are TRBV19 and TRBJ2-3; 11 bases align to TRBD1. From germline, CDR1 is LNHDA and CDR2 SQIVND (reference sequence). CDR3 length: 15 amino acids. The V gene end was trimmed by 5 bases and the J gene end by 7 bases; junction bases not matched to a gene: 8. The CDR3 region has the DNA TGTGCCAGTAGTGGACAGGGGGCATTAGTATATACGCAGTATTTT. Encoded protein: CASSGQGALVYTQYF.

V gene TRBV2 combines with J gene TRBJ1-1, with D perhaps matching TRBD1 (6 bases). Per germline, CDR1 SNHLY and CDR2 FYNNEI. With 7 bases removed from V and 0 bases from J, the gap between germline ends came to 15 bases. The CDR3 has 15 residues. Here the CDR3 DNA reads TGTGCCAGCACCTTACCCCAGGGGATGAACACTGAAGCTTTCTTT. Translated, it gives CASTLPQGMNTEAFF.

This clone appeared once. The chain combines TRBV18 with TRBJ1-1; D is ambiguous. The CDR3 consists of 15 residues. The V and J ends lost 2 bases and 6 bases respectively, with 16 bases between them. Germline V CDR1 and CDR2: KGHSH, LQKENI. The CDR3: CASSPTGDRVAEAFF. The CDR3, as DNA: TGTGCCAGCTCACCAACCGGGGATAGGGTCGCTGAAGCTTTCTTT. Based on the CDR3 plus reference TRBV18 and TRBJ1-1, the full variable domain is NAGVMQNPRHLVRRRGQEARLRCSPMKGHSHVYWYRQLPEEGLKFMVYLQKENIIDESGMPKERFSAEFPKEGPSILRIQQVVRGDSAAYFCASSPTGDRVAEAFFGQGTRLTVV.

V and J are TRBV5-1 and TRBJ2-1; 9 nucleotides align to TRBD2. With V trimmed by 1 base and J by 8 bases, 7 bases remained unmatched. Germline lookup yields CDR1 SGHRS and CDR2 YFSETQ. The CDR3 has 15 residues. CDR3 in amino acids: CASSLSGLANDEQFF. The CDR3 DNA reads as TGCGCCAGCAGCTTGTCGGGACTAGCAAACGATGAGCAGTTCTTC.

A single count supports this clone. V and J are TRBV5-1 and TRBJ2-5, with TRBD2 as a possible D gene (6 bases). In germline, CDR1 is SGHRS, CDR2 YFSETQ. Trimming cost V 0 bases and J 5 bases, with 11 bases left between them. This CDR3 contains 14 residues. DNA of the CDR3: TGCGCCAGCAGCTTGGAATTGGGGAGGGAGACCCAGTACTTC. Translated: CASSLELGRETQYF.

The chain joins TRBV3-1 (or the pseudogene TRBV3-2) to TRBJ2-2, with 8 nucleotides matching TRBD2. With V trimmed by 2 bases and J by 4 bases, 6 bases remained unmatched. Germline values: CDR1 LGHDT, CDR2 YNNKEL (reference sequence). The CDR3 spans 16 residues. The DNA for the CDR3 is TGTGCCAGCAGCCAAACGGGGGGGCTGGGCACCGGGGAGCTGTTTTTT. Its protein is CASSQTGGLGTGELFF.

V and J are TRBV28 and TRBJ1-2; D unresolved. The germline V gene has CDR1 MDHEN and CDR2 SYDVKM. V was shortened by 5 bases and J by 7 bases, with 14 bases between the two germline ends. The CDR3 is 13 residues long. The CDR3 DNA is TGTGCCAGCAGTACCCTCGCCCTAAGTGGCTACACCTTC. Translating gives CASSTLALSGYTF.

About this clone itself: Other DNA sequences within the sample encode an identical CDR3. The CDR3 loop reads CASSPGQGGQPQHF. The DNA for the CDR3 is TGTGCCAGCTCACCAGGGCAGGGAGGTCAGCCCCAGCATTTT. This chain joins TRBV18 and TRBJ1-5; perhaps TRBD1 as D (5 bases). CDR1 and CDR2 from the germline V gene are KGHSH and LQKENI. There are 14 residues in the CDR3. Between the trimmed V and J ends, which lost 2 bases and 6 bases, there was a span of 11 bases. The whole variable domain, filled in from reference TRBV18 and TRBJ1-5, reads NAGVMQNPRHLVRRRGQEARLRCSPMKGHSHVYWYRQLPEEGLKFMVYLQKENIIDESGMPKERFSAEFPKEGPSILRIQQVVRGDSAAYFCASSPGQGGQPQHFGDGTRLSIL.

The chain has TRBV9 and TRBJ1-1, with 9 positions matching TRBD1. The V gene end was trimmed by 3 bases and the J gene end by 11 bases; junction bases not matched to a gene: 11. Germline loops: CDR1 SGDLS, CDR2 YYNGEE. The CDR3 runs 14 residues. The CDR3 sequence: CASSETGGRPAAFF. The DNA for the CDR3 is TGTGCCAGCAGCGAGACAGGGGGTAGGCCTGCGGCTTTCTTT.

The chain combines TRBV5-1 with TRBJ2-2; 9 bases are a match to TRBD1. V lost 0 bases, J lost 5 bases, and 5 bases stayed unmatched. CDR1 and CDR2 (germline): SGHRS, YFSETQ. The CDR3 runs 16 residues. The CDR3 nucleotides are TGCGCCAGCAGCTTGGCGGGACAGGGTGGAACCGGGGAGCTGTTTTTT. Amino acid sequence: CASSLAGQGGTGELFF. The entire variable domain, with the rest obtained from reference TRBV5-1 and TRBJ2-2, is as follows: KAGVTQTPRYLIKTRGQQVTLSCSPISGHRSVSWYQQTPGQGLQFLFEYFSETQRNKGNFPGRFSGRQFSNSRSEMNVSTLELGDSALYLCASSLAGQGGTGELFFGEGSRLTVL.

The V and J genes are TRBV5-5 and TRBJ2-5, with D unclear. The CDR3 is 14 amino acids. The V gene's germline CDR1 is SGHKS and CDR2 YYEKEE (reference sequence). V lost 2 bases and J lost 5, with 13 bases in between. In nucleotides, the CDR3 is TGTGCCAGCAGCTTTCTCGGAGTTGCCGAGACCCAGTACTTC. This codes for CASSFLGVAETQYF.

A note on this clone: One base away lies a much larger clone, so this may be a sequencing read error. Other DNA variants within this sample encode the same CDR3. The chain is built from TRBV7-2 and TRBJ2-7; 11 bases agree with TRBD2. With V trimmed by 1 base and J by 0 bases, 2 bases remained unmatched. This CDR3 has 16 amino acids. Germline values: CDR1 SGHTA, CDR2 FQGNSA. The CDR3 sequence is CASSLEGTSGSYEQYF. CDR3 DNA sequence: TGTGCCAGCAGCTTAGAAGGGACTAGCGGCTCCTACGAGCAGTACTTC.

V and J are TRBV28 and TRBJ2-3, with D maybe TRBD1 (5 bases). The CDR3 spans 13 residues. Per germline, CDR1 MDHEN and CDR2 SYDVKM. V shed 6 bases and J shed 2 bases, with 9 bases lying between them. The CDR3 spells CASRGQNTDTQYF. The CDR3 DNA is TGTGCCAGCAGGGGGCAGAACACAGATACGCAGTATTTT.

The chain combines TRBV4-1 with TRBJ2-1, with 7 positions matching TRBD2. V shed 0 bases and J 9 bases; nucleotides not matched to a gene: 17. CDR3 length: 18 amino acids. The germline V gene has CDR1 MGHRA and CDR2 YSYEKL. The CDR3 here is CASSQDIRAGGTISEQFF. The CDR3 region has the DNA TGCGCCAGCAGCCAAGATATCCGGGCCGGGGGGACCATAAGTGAGCAGTTCTTC.

Written as DNA, the CDR3 is TGTGCCAGCAGCCGCAGGGATGAGCAGTTCTTC. It specifies CASSRRDEQFF. V gene TRBV28 combines with J gene TRBJ2-1, with D perhaps matching TRBD1 (5 bases). Germline CDR1 reads MDHEN; CDR2 reads SYDVKM. Trimming took off 6 bases at V and 8 bases at J, with 8 bases between the two ends. The CDR3 runs to 11 residues.